This record concerns one TCR beta chain sequence. CDR1 and CDR2 from the germline V gene are LNHDA and SQIVND (reference sequence). The CDR3 loop spans 15 amino acids. The junction had 8 bases not matched to a gene; V was cut back by 7 bases and J by 3 bases. In the authors' workflow: Estimation of nucleated cell counts was performed using reference gene primer amplification. The repertoire was sequenced with immunoSEQ multiplex PCR; TCRdb's copy has only in-frame clones and lacks some. V and J calls and clone size are those listed in that table; D and trimming were worked out from the DNA. The table lists a few hundred thousand clones, about 86% of them singletons. The sample is drawn from a study of blood T cell repertoires in COVID-19. Across the whole study: Samples came from the United States, Italy and Spain, spanning acute and convalescent COVID-19. T cells, B-cell-depleted T cells, or PBMCs provided the cDNA or gDNA that served as material.

Seattle enrolled patients during active infection and tracked them longitudinally. Material for sequencing was peripheral blood. The sequence was obtained from a person in their 70s with COVID-19, enrolled during active disease. The genes are TRBV19 and TRBJ2-2, with TRBD2 matching over 7 bases. As DNA, the CDR3 is TGTGCCAGTAAGAGGGGAGGGAAGGACACCGGGGAGCTGTTTTTT. As protein: CASKRGGKDTGELFF.